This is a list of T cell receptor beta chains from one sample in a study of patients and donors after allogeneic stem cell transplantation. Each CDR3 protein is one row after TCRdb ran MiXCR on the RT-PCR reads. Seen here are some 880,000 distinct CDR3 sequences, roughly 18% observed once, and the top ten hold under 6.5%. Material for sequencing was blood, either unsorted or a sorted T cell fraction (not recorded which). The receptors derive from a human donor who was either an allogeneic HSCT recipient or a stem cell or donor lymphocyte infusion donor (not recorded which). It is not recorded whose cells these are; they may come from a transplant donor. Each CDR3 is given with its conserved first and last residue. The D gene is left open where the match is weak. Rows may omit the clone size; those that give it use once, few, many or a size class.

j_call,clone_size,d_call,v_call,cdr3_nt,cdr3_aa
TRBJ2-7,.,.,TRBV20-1,TGCAGTGCTAGAGATAGGCGGAACTACGAGCAGTACTTC,CSARDRRNYEQYF
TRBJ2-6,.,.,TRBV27,TGTGCCAGCAGTTTCATGACTTTAGCTGGGGCCAACGTCCTGACTTTC,CASSFMTLAGANVLTF
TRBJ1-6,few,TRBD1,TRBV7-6,TGTGCCAGCAGCCCCAGGACAGGGGAAGGTTCACCCCTCCACTTT,CASSPRTGEGSPLHF
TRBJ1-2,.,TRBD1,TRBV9,TGTGCCAGCAGCCCCACAGGGGATCTGCTCAATGGCTACACCTTC,CASSPTGDLLNGYTF
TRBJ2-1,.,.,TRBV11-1,TGTGCCAGCAGCCCAAAACGTGCCACGGGGCAATTTGAGCAGTTCTTC,CASSPKRATGQFEQFF
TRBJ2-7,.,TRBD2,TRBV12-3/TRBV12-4,TGTGCCAGCAGCCCCGTAGCTAGCGGGGACTCCTACGAGCAGTACTTC,CASSPVASGDSYEQYF
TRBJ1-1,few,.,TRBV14,TGTGCCAGCAGCCAAGTCGGCGCCCGGGTCTACACTGAAGCTTTCTTT,CASSQVGARVYTEAFF
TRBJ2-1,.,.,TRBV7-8,TGTGCCAGCAGCTTAAAAACCTCCTACAATGAGCAGTTCTTC,CASSLKTSYNEQFF
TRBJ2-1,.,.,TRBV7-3,TGTGCCAGCAGCTTATCGGCTAGATCCAATGAGCAGTTCTTC,CASSLSARSNEQFF
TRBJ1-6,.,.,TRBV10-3,TGTGCCATCAGCACAGGGAATTCACCCCTCCACTTT,CAISTGNSPLHF
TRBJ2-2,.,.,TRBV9,TGTGCCAGCAGCGACGTCTCTATGCCCGGGGAGCTGTTTTTT,CASSDVSMPGELFF
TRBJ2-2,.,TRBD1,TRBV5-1,TGCGCCAGCAGCTTGGGGACAGGTCATTTACCCACCGGGGAGCTGTTTTTT,CASSLGTGHLPTGELFF
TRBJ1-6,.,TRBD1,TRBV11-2,TGTGCCAGCAGCGCTCTACAGGGGGTAGATCCACCCCTCCACTTT,CASSALQGVDPPLHF
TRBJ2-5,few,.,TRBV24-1,TGTGCCACCAGTGATTTGCAGATGACCCAGTACTTC,CATSDLQMTQYF
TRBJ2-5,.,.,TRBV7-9,TGTGCCAGCAGCTTAGTCTCGGGAGTTGGAGAGACCCAGTACTTC,CASSLVSGVGETQYF
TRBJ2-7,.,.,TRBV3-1,TGTGCCAGCAACGGAAGGGGCGACCAGTACTTC,CASNGRGDQYF
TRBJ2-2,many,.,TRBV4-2,TGTGCCAGCAGCCAAGATCTCGGGGGAGCTGGCACCGGGGAGCTGTTTTTT,CASSQDLGGAGTGELFF
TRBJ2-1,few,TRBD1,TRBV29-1,TGCAGCTCCGGGACAGGGTATGAGCAGTTCTTC,CSSGTGYEQFF
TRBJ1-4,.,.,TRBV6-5,TGTGCCAGCAGTTACTCGAACAGAAGGAATGAAAAACTGTTTTTT,CASSYSNRRNEKLFF
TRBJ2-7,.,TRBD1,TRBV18,TGTGCCAGCTCCGCTCCCGGGACAGGGCTCCACGAGCAGTACTTC,CASSAPGTGLHEQYF
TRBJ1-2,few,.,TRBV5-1,TGCGCCAGCAGCTTGTCGGGACCAGACAACTATGGCTACACCTTC,CASSLSGPDNYGYTF
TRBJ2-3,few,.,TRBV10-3,TGTGCCGTTGTTAGCACAGATACGCAGTATTTT,CAVVSTDTQYF
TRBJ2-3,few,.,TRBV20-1,TGCAGTGCCCCGGACAAGAGGACAGCTCCTAGCACAGATACGCAGTATTTT,CSAPDKRTAPSTDTQYF
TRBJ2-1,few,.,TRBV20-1,TGCAGTGCTACCTTATGGGCTGGCGAGCAGTTCTTC,CSATLWAGEQFF